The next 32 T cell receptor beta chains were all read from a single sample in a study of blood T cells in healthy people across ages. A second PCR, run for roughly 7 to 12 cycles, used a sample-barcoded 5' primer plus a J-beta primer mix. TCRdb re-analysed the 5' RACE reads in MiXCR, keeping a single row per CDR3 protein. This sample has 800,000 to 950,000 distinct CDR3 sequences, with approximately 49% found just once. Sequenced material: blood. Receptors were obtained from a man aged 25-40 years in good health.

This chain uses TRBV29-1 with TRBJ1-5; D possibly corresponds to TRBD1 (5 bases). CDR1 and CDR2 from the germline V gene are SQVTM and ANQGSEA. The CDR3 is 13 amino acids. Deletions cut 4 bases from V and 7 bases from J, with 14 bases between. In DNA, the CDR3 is TGCAGCGTTGTGGAGTCTCGGGGGCAGCCCCAGCATTTT. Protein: CSVVESRGQPQHF.

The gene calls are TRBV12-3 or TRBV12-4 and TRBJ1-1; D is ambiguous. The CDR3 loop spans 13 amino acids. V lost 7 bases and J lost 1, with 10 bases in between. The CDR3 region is CASTAGGNTEAFF. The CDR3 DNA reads TGTGCCAGCACGGCGGGTGGGAACACTGAAGCTTTCTTT.

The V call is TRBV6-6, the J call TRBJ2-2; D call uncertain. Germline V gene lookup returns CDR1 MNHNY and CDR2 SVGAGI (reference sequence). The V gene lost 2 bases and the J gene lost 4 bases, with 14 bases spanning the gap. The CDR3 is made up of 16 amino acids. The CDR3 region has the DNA TGTGCCAGCAGTTACCCTCCTGTGGTGAGCACCGGGGAGCTGTTTTTT. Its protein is CASSYPPVVSTGELFF.

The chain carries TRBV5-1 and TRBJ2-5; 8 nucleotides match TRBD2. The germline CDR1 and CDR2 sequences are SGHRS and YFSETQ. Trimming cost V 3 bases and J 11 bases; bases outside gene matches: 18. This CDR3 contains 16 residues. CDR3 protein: CASSYPMDSGTREQYF. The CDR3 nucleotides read TGCGCCAGCAGCTACCCTATGGATAGCGGGACACGTGAGCAGTACTTC.

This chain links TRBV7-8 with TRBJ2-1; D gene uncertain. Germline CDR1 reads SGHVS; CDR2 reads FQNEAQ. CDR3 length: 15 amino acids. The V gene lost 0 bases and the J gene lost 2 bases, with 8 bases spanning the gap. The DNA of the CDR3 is TGTGCCAGCAGCTTAGCATTAGGGCCCTACAATGAGCAGTTCTTC. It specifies CASSLALGPYNEQFF.

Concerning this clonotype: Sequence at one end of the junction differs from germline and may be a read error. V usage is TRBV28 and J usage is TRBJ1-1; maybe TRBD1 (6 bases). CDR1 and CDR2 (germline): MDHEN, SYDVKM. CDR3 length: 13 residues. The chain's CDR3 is CASSDTDRTEAFF. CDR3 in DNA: TGTGCCAGCAGCGACACAGACAGGACTGAAGCTTTTTTT.

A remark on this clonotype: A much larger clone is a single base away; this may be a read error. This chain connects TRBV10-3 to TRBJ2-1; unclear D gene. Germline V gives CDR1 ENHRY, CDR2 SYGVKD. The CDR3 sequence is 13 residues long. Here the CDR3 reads CASSESRSDEQFF. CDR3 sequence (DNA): TGTGCCAGCAGTGAGTCTAGGAGCGATGAGCAGTTCTTC.

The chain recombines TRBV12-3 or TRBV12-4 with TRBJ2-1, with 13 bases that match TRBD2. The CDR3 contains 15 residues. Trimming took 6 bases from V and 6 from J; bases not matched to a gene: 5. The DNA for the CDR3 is TGTGCCAGCAGGATTACTAGCGGGGGGGCCAATGAGCAGTTCTTC. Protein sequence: CASRITSGGANEQFF.

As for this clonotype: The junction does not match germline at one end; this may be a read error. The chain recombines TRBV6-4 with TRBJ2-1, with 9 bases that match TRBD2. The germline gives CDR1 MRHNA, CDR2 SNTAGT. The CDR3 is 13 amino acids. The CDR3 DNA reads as TGTGCCAGCAGTCTAGCGGGACACAATGAGCGGTTCTTC. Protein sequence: CASSLAGHNERFF.

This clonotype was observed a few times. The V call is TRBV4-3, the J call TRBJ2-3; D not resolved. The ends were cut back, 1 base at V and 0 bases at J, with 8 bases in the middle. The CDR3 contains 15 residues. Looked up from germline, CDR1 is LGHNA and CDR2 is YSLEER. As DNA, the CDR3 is TGCGCCAGCAGCCAAGCCCCCCGCAGCACAGATACGCAGTATTTT. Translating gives CASSQAPRSTDTQYF.

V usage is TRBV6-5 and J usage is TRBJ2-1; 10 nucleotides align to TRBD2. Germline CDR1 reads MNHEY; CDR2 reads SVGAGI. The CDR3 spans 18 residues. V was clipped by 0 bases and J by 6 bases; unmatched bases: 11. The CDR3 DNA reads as TGTGCCAGCAGTTACTCGAGCAGCGGGGGGGAGATGAGCAATGAGCAGTTCTTC. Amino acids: CASSYSSSGGEMSNEQFF.

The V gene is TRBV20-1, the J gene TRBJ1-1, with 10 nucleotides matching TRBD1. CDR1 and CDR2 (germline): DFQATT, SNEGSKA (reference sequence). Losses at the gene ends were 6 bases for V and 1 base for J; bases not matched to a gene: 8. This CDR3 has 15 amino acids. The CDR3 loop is CSADRDRGTNTEAFF. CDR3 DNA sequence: TGCAGTGCGGACCGGGACAGGGGAACGAACACTGAAGCTTTCTTT.

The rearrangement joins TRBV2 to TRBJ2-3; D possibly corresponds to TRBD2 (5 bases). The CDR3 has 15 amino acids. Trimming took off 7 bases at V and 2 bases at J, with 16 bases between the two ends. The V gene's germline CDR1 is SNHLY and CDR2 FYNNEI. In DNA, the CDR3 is TGTGCCAGCAACCCTAGCCCCACACACACAGATACGCAGTATTTT. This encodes CASNPSPTHTDTQYF.

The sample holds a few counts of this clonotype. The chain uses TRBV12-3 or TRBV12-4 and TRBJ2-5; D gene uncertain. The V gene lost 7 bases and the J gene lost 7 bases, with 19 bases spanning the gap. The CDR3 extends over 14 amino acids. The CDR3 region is CASNLSPRLGTQYF. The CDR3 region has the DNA TGTGCCAGCAACCTGAGTCCCCGGTTAGGGACCCAGTACTTC.

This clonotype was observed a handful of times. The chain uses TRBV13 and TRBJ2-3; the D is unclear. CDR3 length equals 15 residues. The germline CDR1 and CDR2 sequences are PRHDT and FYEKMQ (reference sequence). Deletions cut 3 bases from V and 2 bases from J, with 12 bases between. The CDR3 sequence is CASSFGQTLTDTQYF. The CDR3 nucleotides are TGTGCCAGCAGCTTCGGGCAAACCCTCACAGATACGCAGTATTTT.

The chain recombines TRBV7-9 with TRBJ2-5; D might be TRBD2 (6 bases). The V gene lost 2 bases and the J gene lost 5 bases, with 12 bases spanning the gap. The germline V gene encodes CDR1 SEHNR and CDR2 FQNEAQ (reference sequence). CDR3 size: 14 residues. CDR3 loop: CASSLPVGRETQYF. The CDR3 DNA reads TGTGCCAGCAGCTTACCCGTGGGGAGGGAGACCCAGTACTTC.

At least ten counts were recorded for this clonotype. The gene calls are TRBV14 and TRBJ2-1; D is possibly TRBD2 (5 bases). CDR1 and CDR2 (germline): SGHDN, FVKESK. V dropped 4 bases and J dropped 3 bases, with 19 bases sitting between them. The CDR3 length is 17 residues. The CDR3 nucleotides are TGTGCCAGCAGCCGAGGGTCTCTTCAGGCTCACTACAATGAGCAGTTCTTC. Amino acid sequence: CASSRGSLQAHYNEQFF.

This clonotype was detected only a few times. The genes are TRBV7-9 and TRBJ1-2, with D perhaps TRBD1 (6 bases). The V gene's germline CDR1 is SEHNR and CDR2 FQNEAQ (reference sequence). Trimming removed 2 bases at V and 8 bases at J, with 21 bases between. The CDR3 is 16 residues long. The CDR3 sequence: CASSLSWGAGSGGYTF. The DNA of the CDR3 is TGTGCCAGCAGCTTATCCTGGGGGGCGGGTAGCGGAGGCTACACCTTC.

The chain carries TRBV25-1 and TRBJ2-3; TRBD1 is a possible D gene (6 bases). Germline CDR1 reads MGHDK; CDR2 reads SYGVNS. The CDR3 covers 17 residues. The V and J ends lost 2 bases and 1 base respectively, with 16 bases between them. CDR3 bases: TGTGCCAGCAGTGAACCCTACAGGGCCCAAGGCACAGATACGCAGTATTTT. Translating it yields CASSEPYRAQGTDTQYF.

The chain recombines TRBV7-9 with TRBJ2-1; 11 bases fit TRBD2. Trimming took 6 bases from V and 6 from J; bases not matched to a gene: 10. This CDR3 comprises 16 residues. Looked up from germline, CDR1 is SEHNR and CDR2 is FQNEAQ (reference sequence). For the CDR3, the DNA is TGTGCCAGCAGTTTACCCTTAGCGGGGGGGCTCAATGAGCAGTTCTTC. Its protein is CASSLPLAGGLNEQFF.

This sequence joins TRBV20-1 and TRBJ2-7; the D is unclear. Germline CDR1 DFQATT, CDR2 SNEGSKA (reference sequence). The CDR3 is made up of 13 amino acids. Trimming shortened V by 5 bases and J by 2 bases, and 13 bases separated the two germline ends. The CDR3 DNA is TGCAGTGCTCCCAACGTCGGCCCCTACGAGCAGTACTTC. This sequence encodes CSAPNVGPYEQYF.

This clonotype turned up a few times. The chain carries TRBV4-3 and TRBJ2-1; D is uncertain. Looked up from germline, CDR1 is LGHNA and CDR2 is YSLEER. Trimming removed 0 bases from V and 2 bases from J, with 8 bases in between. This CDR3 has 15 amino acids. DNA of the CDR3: TGCGCCAGCAGCCAAGATGGTGGCACCTACAATGAGCAGTTCTTC. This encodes CASSQDGGTYNEQFF.

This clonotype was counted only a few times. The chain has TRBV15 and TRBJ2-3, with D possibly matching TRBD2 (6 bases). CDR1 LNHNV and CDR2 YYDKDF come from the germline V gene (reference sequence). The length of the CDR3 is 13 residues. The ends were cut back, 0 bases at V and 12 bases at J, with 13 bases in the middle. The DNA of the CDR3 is TGTGCCACCAGCAGAGATGAGACTAGTGTACAGTATTTT. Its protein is CATSRDETSVQYF.

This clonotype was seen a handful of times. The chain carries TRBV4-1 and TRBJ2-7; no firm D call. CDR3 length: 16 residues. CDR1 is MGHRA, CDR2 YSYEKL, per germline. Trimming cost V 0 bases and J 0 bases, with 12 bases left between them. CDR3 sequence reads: CASSQDHRTLSYEQYF. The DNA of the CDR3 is TGCGCCAGCAGCCAAGATCACAGAACACTCTCCTACGAGCAGTACTTC.

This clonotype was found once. CDR3 protein: CASSMTGVMNTEAFF. The CDR3 region has the DNA TGTGCCAGCAGTATGACAGGGGTAATGAACACTGAAGCTTTCTTT. This chain links TRBV27 with TRBJ1-1; 8 nucleotides line up with TRBD1. This CDR3 has 15 amino acids. Germline lookup yields CDR1 MNHEY and CDR2 SMNVEV (reference sequence). V lost 5 bases and J lost 0; bases outside the gene matches: 5.

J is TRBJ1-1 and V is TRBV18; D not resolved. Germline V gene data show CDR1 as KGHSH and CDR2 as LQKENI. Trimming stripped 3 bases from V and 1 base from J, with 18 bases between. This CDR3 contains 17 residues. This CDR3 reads CASSPKKGIGGNTEAFF. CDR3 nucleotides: TGTGCCAGCTCACCCAAAAAGGGAATTGGAGGGAACACTGAAGCTTTCTTT.

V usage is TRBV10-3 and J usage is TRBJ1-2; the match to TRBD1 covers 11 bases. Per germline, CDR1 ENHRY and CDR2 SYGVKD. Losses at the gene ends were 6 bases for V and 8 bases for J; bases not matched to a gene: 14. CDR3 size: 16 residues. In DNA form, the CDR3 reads TGTGCCATCAGCTACACAGGACAGGGGGCGGGAAGGGGCTACACCTTC. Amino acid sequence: CAISYTGQGAGRGYTF.

Written as DNA, the CDR3 is TGTGCCAGCAGCGCAGAACTAGCGGGGGGCAATGAGCAGTTCTTC. It is translated as CASSAELAGGNEQFF. The chain combines TRBV9 with TRBJ2-1, with 12 bases identical to TRBD2. V was pared by 3 bases and J by 6 bases, with 4 bases of the junction left unmatched. The germline V gene has CDR1 SGDLS and CDR2 YYNGEE. The CDR3 is 15 residues long.

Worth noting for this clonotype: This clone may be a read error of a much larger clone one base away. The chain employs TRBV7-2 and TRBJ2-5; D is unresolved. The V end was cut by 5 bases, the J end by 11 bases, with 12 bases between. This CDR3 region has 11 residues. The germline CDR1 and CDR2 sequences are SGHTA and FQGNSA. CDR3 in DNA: TGTGCCAGCAGCGTACTTCATGAGCAGTACTTC. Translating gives CASSVLHEQYF.

The CDR3 sequence is CASRLTEGPYEQYF. The DNA of the CDR3 is TGCGCCAGCAGACTGACAGAGGGACCCTACGAGCAGTACTTC. The J gene is TRBJ2-4, the V gene TRBV5-1; D possibly matches TRBD1 or TRBD2 (5 bases each). TRBJ2-7 explains the end of the DNA better; the J call may be wrong. This CDR3 has 14 residues. Per the germline V gene, CDR1 is SGHRS and CDR2 is YFSETQ.

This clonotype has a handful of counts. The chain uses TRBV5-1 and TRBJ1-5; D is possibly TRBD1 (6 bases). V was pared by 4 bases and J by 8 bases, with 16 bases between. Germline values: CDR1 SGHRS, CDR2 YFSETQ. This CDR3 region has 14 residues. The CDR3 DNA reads TGCGCCAGCAGCACCGGGACACAGAAAGAGCCCCAGCATTTT. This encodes CASSTGTQKEPQHF.

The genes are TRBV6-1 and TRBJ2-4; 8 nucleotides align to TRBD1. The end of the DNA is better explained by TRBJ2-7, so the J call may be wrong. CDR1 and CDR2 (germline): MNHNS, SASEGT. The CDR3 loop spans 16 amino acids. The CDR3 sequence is CASSESGGTYSSEQYF. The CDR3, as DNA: TGTGCCAGCAGTGAATCAGGGGGCACATATTCATCCGAGCAGTACTTC.